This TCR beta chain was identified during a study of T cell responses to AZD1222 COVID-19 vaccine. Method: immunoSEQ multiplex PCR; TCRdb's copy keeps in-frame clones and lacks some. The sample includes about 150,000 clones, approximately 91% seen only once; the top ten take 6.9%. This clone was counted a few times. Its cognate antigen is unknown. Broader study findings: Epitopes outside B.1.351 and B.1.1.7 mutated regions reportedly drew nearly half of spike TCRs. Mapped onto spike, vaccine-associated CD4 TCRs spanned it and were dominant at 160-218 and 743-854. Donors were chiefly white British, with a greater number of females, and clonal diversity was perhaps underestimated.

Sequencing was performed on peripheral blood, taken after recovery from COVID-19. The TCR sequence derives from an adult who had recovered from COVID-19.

The DNA of the CDR3 is TGTGCCAGCAGCCAACGTGGGTGGGCCGGGGAGCTGTTTTTT. The encoded protein is CASSQRGWAGELFF. The chain joins TRBV7-2 to TRBJ2-2; no clear D. The CDR3 consists of 14 residues. Looked up from germline, CDR1 is SGHTA and CDR2 is FQGNSA. V was shortened by 5 bases and J by 6 bases, with 13 bases between the two germline ends. Together with reference TRBV7-2 and TRBJ2-2, the CDR3 gives the full variable domain: GAGVSQSPSNKVTEKGKDVELRCDPISGHTALYWYRQSLGQGLEFLIYFQGNSAPDKSGLPSDRFSAERTGGSVSTLTIQRTQQEDSAVYLCASSQRGWAGELFFGEGSRLTVL.